One sample yielded the 20 T cell receptor beta chains listed below, sequenced in a study of shared clonotypes between healthy human individuals. CD45RO-negative CD8 cells positively selected for CCR7 made up the naive population, which excluded terminally differentiated effector memory CD45RA+ cells. Clones were read by immunoSEQ multiplex PCR, and TCRdb kept only the in-frame ones, dropping some. The sample shows some 630,000 clones, about 96% of them seen only once. Sequenced: naive CD8+ T cells sorted from blood. These receptors were obtained from a woman aged 25-40 years in good health.

As to this clone: This sample includes further DNA sequences coding for the same CDR3. This chain uses TRBV7-9 with TRBJ2-7, with D unresolved. The germline CDR1 and CDR2 sequences are SEHNR and FQNEAQ (reference sequence). The germline V and J ends were trimmed by 0 bases and 0 bases, with 3 bases remaining between them. The CDR3 has 13 residues. The CDR3 DNA follows: TGTGCCAGCAGCTTAGCCGGCTCCTACGAGCAGTACTTC. Protein product: CASSLAGSYEQYF. Together with reference TRBV7-9 and TRBJ2-7, the CDR3 gives the full variable domain: DTGVSQNPRHKITKRGQNVTFRCDPISEHNRLYWYRQTLGQGPEFLTYFQNEAQLEKSRLLSDRFSAERPKGSFSTLEIQRTEQGDSAMYLCASSLAGSYEQYFGPGTRLTVT.

The genes are TRBV13 and TRBJ1-2, with D hard to call. The CDR3 is 12 residues long. Germline V gene data show CDR1 as PRHDT and CDR2 as FYEKMQ (reference sequence). V was shortened by 1 base and J by 7 bases, with 7 bases between the two germline ends. The CDR3 sequence: CASSLEGAGYTF. The CDR3 DNA reads as TGTGCCAGCAGCTTAGAGGGAGCTGGCTACACCTTC.

This clone was observed once. The V gene is TRBV27, the J gene TRBJ2-4; perhaps TRBD1 as D (6 bases). V lost 5 bases to trimming and J lost 5 bases, with 10 bases between them. This CDR3 is 13 amino acids long. Germline assignment: CDR1 MNHEY and CDR2 SMNVEV (reference sequence). CDR3 sequence: CASSPQGQNIQYF. DNA of the CDR3: TGTGCCAGCAGTCCCCAGGGGCAAAACATTCAGTACTTC.

The CDR3 loop is CASSFSMTAYNEQFF. The CDR3 DNA reads as TGTGCCAGCAGCTTCTCGATGACAGCATACAATGAGCAGTTCTTC. The V call is TRBV28, the J call TRBJ2-1; a weak D match, TRBD1 (5 bases). The CDR3 contains 15 residues. V was clipped by 6 bases and J by 4 bases, with 16 bases between them. The V gene's germline CDR1 is MDHEN and CDR2 SYDVKM.

The V call is TRBV11-1, the J call TRBJ1-2; D gene ambiguous. The length of the CDR3 is 12 residues. With 4 bases removed from V and 7 bases from J, the gap between germline ends came to 10 bases. Germline CDR1 SGHAT, CDR2 FQDESV (reference sequence). DNA of the CDR3: TGTGCCAGCAGCTCCGTTGGGAGTGGCTACACCTTC. This sequence encodes CASSSVGSGYTF.

V usage is TRBV5-4 and J usage is TRBJ2-7, with 10 positions matching TRBD2. J was trimmed by 5 bases and V by 9 bases; bases with no gene match: 14. Per the germline V gene, CDR1 is SGHNT and CDR2 is YYREEE (reference sequence). The CDR3 runs 15 residues. The CDR3: CATGTSESVRHEQYF. CDR3 sequence (DNA): TGTGCCACCGGGACTAGCGAGAGTGTGCGGCACGAGCAGTACTTC.

The J gene is TRBJ1-2, the V gene TRBV6-1; the match to TRBD1 covers 8 bases. The CDR3 is made up of 15 amino acids. CDR1 MNHNS and CDR2 SASEGT come from the germline V gene. The J segment lost 3 bases and the V segment lost 3 bases, leaving 6 bases of the junction unmatched. CDR3 sequence reads: CASSDDHRGYYGYTF. CDR3 coding DNA: TGTGCCAGCAGTGATGACCACAGGGGGTACTATGGCTACACCTTC.

The chain links TRBV28 to TRBJ1-2; TRBD1 agrees at 7 bases. CDR3 length equals 15 residues. The V segment lost 3 bases and the J segment 5 bases; nucleotides outside the gene matches: 9. Germline-derived CDR1 and CDR2 are MDHEN and SYDVKM. CDR3 region: CASSLPFDREYGYTF. In DNA, the CDR3 is TGTGCCAGCAGTTTGCCCTTTGACAGGGAATATGGCTACACCTTC.

The V gene is TRBV5-4, the J gene TRBJ2-5; D remains unclear. The CDR3 extends over 12 amino acids. V shed 4 bases and J shed 5 bases, with 9 bases lying between them. Germline V CDR1 and CDR2: SGHNT, YYREEE (reference sequence). This CDR3 reads CASSLSGETQYF. CDR3 sequence (DNA): TGTGCCAGCAGCCTGTCTGGGGAGACCCAGTACTTC.

This clone was recorded only once. The J gene is TRBJ2-7, the V gene TRBV7-9; TRBD2 is a possible D gene (5 bases). Trimming stripped 3 bases from V and 5 bases from J, with 14 bases between. This CDR3 has 14 residues. Germline-derived CDR1 and CDR2 are SEHNR and FQNEAQ (reference sequence). The CDR3 reads CASSFTSEVHEQYF. Here the CDR3 DNA reads TGTGCCAGCAGCTTCACATCGGAGGTCCACGAGCAGTACTTC.

The chain links TRBV5-4 to TRBJ1-4, with D possibly being TRBD1 (5 bases). CDR3 length: 13 residues. Germline assignment: CDR1 SGHNT and CDR2 YYREEE (reference sequence). V gave up 4 bases and J gave up 8 bases, with 12 bases separating them. The chain's CDR3 is CASSGGEEEKLFF. The CDR3 DNA reads as TGTGCCAGCAGCGGGGGGGAGGAGGAAAAACTGTTTTTT.

Comment on this clone: The junction and the germline gene differ at one end; a read error may be behind it. The V call is TRBV11-2, the J call TRBJ2-1; possible D gene TRBD2, 5 bases. The CDR3 totals 11 residues. Germline V gene lookup returns CDR1 SGHAT and CDR2 FQNNGV. In nucleotides, the CDR3 is TGTGCCAGCAGATTAGGAGGCGAGCAGTTCTTC. It is translated as CASRLGGEQFF.

The V gene is TRBV29-1, the J gene TRBJ2-2; possibly TRBD2 for D (6 bases). Per germline, CDR1 SQVTM and CDR2 ANQGSEA. The V gene lost 4 bases and the J gene lost 4 bases, with 13 bases spanning the gap. This CDR3 comprises 14 residues. The CDR3 is CSVVGGGGTGELFF. DNA for the CDR3: TGCAGCGTTGTTGGGGGAGGAGGCACCGGGGAGCTGTTTTTT.

The J gene is TRBJ2-5, the V gene TRBV6-6; 7 bases are shared with TRBD1. The ends lost 4 bases at V and 2 bases at J; junction bases unmatched: 10. The CDR3 is 16 residues long. Germline loops: CDR1 MNHNY, CDR2 SVGAGI (reference sequence). CDR3 sequence (DNA): TGTGCCAGCAGTTCCCCCAAGGGACAGTTACAAGAGACCCAGTACTTC. It codes for CASSSPKGQLQETQYF.

The chain carries TRBV28 and TRBJ1-1, with 12 bases lining up with TRBD1. The CDR3 loop spans 15 amino acids. CDR1 and CDR2 from the germline V gene are MDHEN and SYDVKM. V lost 2 bases, J lost 10 bases, and 8 bases stayed unmatched. CDR3: CASSLTGTGGWGAFF. CDR3 sequence (DNA): TGTGCCAGCAGTTTAACCGGGACAGGGGGCTGGGGAGCTTTCTTT.

V and J are TRBV2 and TRBJ2-1; D is possibly TRBD2 (6 bases). Germline V gene data show CDR1 as SNHLY and CDR2 as FYNNEI. V dropped 4 bases and J dropped 5 bases, with 15 bases sitting between them. The CDR3 is 15 amino acids. In nucleotides, the CDR3 is TGTGCCAGCAGTGCGGCCGGAGGGACCAACAATGAGCAGTTCTTC. Translated: CASSAAGGTNNEQFF.

The rearrangement uses TRBV13 and TRBJ2-1; 10 positions agree with TRBD1. V was pared by 5 bases and J by 7 bases, with 8 bases of the junction left unmatched. This CDR3 is 15 amino acids long. The germline V gene has CDR1 PRHDT and CDR2 FYEKMQ (reference sequence). CDR3 in amino acids: CASSPWDRGSNEQFF. The CDR3 DNA reads TGTGCCAGCAGCCCCTGGGACAGGGGTTCGAATGAGCAGTTCTTC.

This chain connects TRBV13 to TRBJ1-1; the D is unclear. CDR3 length equals 15 residues. Trimming shortened V by 2 bases and J by 2 bases, and 12 bases separated the two germline ends. Germline V gene lookup returns CDR1 PRHDT and CDR2 FYEKMQ (reference sequence). For the CDR3, the DNA is TGTGCCAGCAGCTTATATGGGGTTGGTAACACTGAAGCTTTCTTT. Amino acids: CASSLYGVGNTEAFF.

This clone was counted once. This rearrangement joins TRBV27 to TRBJ2-1; 12 bases are a match to TRBD2. This CDR3 is built from 22 residues. Germline V gene data show CDR1 as MNHEY and CDR2 as SMNVEV (reference sequence). The V gene end was trimmed by 6 bases and the J gene end by 9 bases; junction bases not matched to a gene: 30. This CDR3 reads CASSNPWLPGTSGLGRKAEQFF. As DNA, the CDR3 is TGTGCCAGCAGCAACCCTTGGCTACCCGGGACTAGCGGGCTCGGTCGTAAGGCTGAGCAGTTCTTC.

V is TRBV27 and J is TRBJ2-7, with TRBD1 identical over 7 bases. Germline V gives CDR1 MNHEY, CDR2 SMNVEV (reference sequence). This CDR3 has 15 amino acids. V lost 2 bases to trimming and J lost 5 bases; unmatched junction nucleotides: 9. Here the CDR3 DNA reads TGTGCCAGCAGTTTAGTAGGGACAGCAAGACACGAGCAGTACTTC. Translating it yields CASSLVGTARHEQYF.